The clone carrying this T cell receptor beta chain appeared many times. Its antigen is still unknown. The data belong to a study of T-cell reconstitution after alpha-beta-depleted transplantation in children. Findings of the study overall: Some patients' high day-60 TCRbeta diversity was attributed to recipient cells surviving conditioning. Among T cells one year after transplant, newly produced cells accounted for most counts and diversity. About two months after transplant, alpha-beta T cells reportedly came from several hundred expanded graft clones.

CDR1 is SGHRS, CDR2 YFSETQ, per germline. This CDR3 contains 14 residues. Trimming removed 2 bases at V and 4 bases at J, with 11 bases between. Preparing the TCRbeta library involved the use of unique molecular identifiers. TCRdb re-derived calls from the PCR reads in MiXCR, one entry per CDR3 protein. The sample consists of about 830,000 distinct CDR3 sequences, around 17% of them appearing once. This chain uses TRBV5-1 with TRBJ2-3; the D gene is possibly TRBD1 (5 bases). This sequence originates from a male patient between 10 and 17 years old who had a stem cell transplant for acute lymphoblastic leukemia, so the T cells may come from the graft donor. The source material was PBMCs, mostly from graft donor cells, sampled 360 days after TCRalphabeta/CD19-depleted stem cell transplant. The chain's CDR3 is CASSFQGLSDTQYF. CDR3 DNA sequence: TGCGCCAGCAGCTTCCAGGGTTTGTCAGATACGCAGTATTTT.